This TCR beta chain was sequenced for a study of blood T cell repertoires in COVID-19. Study details: PBMCs, B-cell-depleted T cells, or T cells were the source of the cDNA or gDNA that made up the material.

Per germline, CDR1 SGHNT and CDR2 YYREEE (reference sequence). The CDR3 loop spans 13 amino acids. Trimming removed 4 bases from V and 1 base from J, with 8 bases in between. Original data processing: Amplification of reference gene primers provided the estimated nucleated cell counts. Only in-frame clones appear in the TCRdb table, and some are missing; sequencing was by immunoSEQ multiplex PCR. V and J calls plus clone size are reproduced from that table; the DNA served to infer D and trimming. The sample consists of 55,000 to 95,000 clones, more than 80% of them appearing once. The sequence came from a woman aged 70 to 79 with acute or convalescent COVID-19. The sequenced sample consisted of peripheral blood. The rearrangement uses TRBV5-4 and TRBJ1-1; D is undetermined. The CDR3 loop reads CASSTVQNTEAFF. In DNA, the CDR3 is TGTGCCAGCAGCACAGTACAGAACACTGAAGCTTTCTTT.